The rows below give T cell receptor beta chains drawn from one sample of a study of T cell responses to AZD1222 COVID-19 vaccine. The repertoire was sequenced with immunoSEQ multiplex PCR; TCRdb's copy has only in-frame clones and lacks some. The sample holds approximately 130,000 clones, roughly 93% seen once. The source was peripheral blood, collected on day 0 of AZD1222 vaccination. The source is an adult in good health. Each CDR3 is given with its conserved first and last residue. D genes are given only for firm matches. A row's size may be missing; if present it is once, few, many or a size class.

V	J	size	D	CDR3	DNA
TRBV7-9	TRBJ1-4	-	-	CASSLGTNEKLFF	TGTGCCAGCAGCTTAGGAACTAATGAAAAACTGTTTTTT
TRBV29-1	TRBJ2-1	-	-	CSALGGLRSYNEQFF	TGCAGCGCCCTAGGGGGACTGCGCTCCTACAATGAGCAGTTCTTC
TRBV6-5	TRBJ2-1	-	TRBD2	CASSYSIWLAETRQFF	TGTGCCAGCAGTTACTCGATCTGGCTAGCGGAGACAAGGCAGTTCTTC
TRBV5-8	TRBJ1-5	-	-	CASSLGWDQPQHF	TGTGCCAGCAGCTTGGGTTGGGATCAGCCCCAGCATTTT
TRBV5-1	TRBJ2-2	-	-	CASSGAGRTGELFF	TGCGCCAGCAGTGGGGCAGGGCGAACCGGGGAGCTGTTTTTT
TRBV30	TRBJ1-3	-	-	CAWRGDTIYF	TGTGCCTGGAGGGGGGACACCATATATTTT
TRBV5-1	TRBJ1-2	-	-	CASSLRTRNYGYTF	TGCGCCAGCAGCCTTCGGACAAGGAACTATGGCTACACCTTC
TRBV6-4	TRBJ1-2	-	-	CASSPTPGSGYTF	TGTGCCAGCAGTCCGACCCCAGGGTCCGGCTACACCTTC
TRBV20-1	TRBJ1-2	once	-	CSVRNPSYTF	TGCAGTGTTCGGAACCCTTCCTACACCTTC
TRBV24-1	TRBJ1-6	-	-	CATSEGPEKSSYNSPLHF	TGTGCCACCAGTGAAGGCCCGGAGAAGAGCTCCTATAATTCACCCCTCCACTTT
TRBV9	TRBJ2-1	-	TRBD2	CASSAGLAIGNEQFF	TGTGCCAGCAGCGCCGGACTAGCGATTGGGAATGAGCAGTTCTTC
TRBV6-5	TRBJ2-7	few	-	CASSYFGRGGGYEQYF	TGTGCCAGCAGTTACTTCGGCAGGGGCGGGGGATACGAGCAGTACTTC
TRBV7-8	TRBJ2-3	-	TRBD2	CASSRLAGDTDTQYF	TGTGCCAGCAGCCGACTAGCGGGAGACACAGATACGCAGTATTTT
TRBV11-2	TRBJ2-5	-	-	CASSFLGARETQYF	TGTGCCAGCAGCTTCCTCGGGGCCCGAGAGACCCAGTACTTC
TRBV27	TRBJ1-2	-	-	CASSFLTGPFYGYTF	TGTGCCAGCAGTTTCCTAACGGGTCCCTTCTATGGCTACACCTTC
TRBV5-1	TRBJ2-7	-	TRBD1	CASSLEGDSYEQYF	TGCGCCAGCAGCTTGGAAGGGGACAGCTACGAGCAGTACTTC
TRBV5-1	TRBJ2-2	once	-	CASSSDPGANTGELFF	TGCGCCAGCAGCTCGGACCCGGGTGCGAACACCGGGGAGCTGTTTTTT
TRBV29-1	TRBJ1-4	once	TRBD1	CSVERDRGINEKLFF	TGCAGCGTCGAGAGAGACAGGGGGATTAATGAAAAACTGTTTTTT
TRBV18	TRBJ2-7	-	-	CASFTPGGYEQYF	TGTGCCAGCTTTACGCCTGGGGGGTACGAGCAGTACTTC
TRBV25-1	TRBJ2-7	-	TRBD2	CASSESRTSGSVSYEQYF	TGTGCCAGCAGTGAATCTCGGACTAGCGGGAGTGTTTCCTACGAGCAGTACTTC
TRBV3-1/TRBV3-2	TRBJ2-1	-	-	CASSRFRDSYNEQFF	TGTGCCAGCAGCCGTTTCCGGGACTCATACAATGAGCAGTTCTTC
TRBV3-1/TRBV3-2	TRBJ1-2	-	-	CASSQGRTGQYGYTF	TGTGCCAGCAGCCAGGGACGAACAGGGCAGTATGGCTACACCTTC
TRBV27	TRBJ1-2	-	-	CASSLFGRGASTF	-
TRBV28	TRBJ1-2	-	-	CASSLPGYYGYTF	TGTGCCAGCAGTTTGCCAGGGTACTATGGCTACACCTTC
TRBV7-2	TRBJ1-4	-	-	CASSPKVNEKLFF	TGTGCCAGCAGCCCGAAGGTTAATGAAAAACTGTTTTTT
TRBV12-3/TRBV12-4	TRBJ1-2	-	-	CASSLTVYGYTF	TGTGCCAGCAGTTTGACCGTCTATGGCTACACCTTC
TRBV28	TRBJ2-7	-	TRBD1	CASTLGQSAYEQYF	TGTGCCAGCACTTTGGGACAGAGTGCCTACGAGCAGTACTTC
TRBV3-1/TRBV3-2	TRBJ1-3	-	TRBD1	CASSHRQGRSGNTIYF	TGTGCCAGCAGCCATCGACAGGGAAGGTCTGGAAACACCATATATTTT
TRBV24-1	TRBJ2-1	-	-	CATSETRDTNEQFF	TGTGCCACCAGTGAAACTCGGGACACCAATGAGCAGTTCTTC
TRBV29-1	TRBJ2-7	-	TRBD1	CSVAGQGPGEQYF	TGCAGCGTTGCGGGACAGGGGCCTGGCGAGCAGTACTTC
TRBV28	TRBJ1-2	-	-	CASSGSWYGYTF	TGTGCCTCTTCAGGGAGTTGGTATGGCTACACCTTC
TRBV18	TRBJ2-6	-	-	CASSPQTTSGAGANVLTF	TGTGCCAGCTCACCACAGACGACCTCAGGGGCTGGGGCCAACGTCCTGACTTTC
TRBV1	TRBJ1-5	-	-	CTSSQDNGFNQPQHF	TGCACCAGCAGCCAAGATAATGGATTCAATCAGCCCCAGCATTTT
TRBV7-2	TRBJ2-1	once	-	CASSLDRGVGSSYNEQFF	TGTGCCAGCAGCTTAGATCGGGGTGTGGGCAGCTCCTACAATGAGCAGTTCTTC
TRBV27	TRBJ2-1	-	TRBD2	CASSLRLAGAHNEQFF	TGTGCCAGCAGTCTCAGACTAGCGGGAGCTCACAATGAGCAGTTCTTC
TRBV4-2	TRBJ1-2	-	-	CASSRRSGGYGYTF	TGTGCCAGCAGCCGCCGATCAGGCGGATATGGCTACACCTTC
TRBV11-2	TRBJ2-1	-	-	CASSLQRLKNEQFF	TGTGCCAGCAGCTTACAGAGACTTAAAAATGAGCAGTTCTTC
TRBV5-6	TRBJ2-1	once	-	CASSRGQYNEQFF	TGTGCCAGCAGCCGTGGACAGTACAATGAGCAGTTCTTC
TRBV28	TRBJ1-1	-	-	CASSWAGTNTEAFF	TGTGCCAGCAGTTGGGCAGGAACGAACACTGAAGCTTTCTTT